This TCR beta chain was sequenced during a study of T cells in Graves' hyperthyroidism and ophthalmopathy. The CDR3 is 16 residues long. V gave up 3 bases and J gave up 5 bases; unmatched junction bases: 6. Germline CDR1 and CDR2: SGHAT and FQDESV (reference sequence). PBMCs were derived from roughly 10 ml fresh peripheral blood. RNA transcripts yielded amplified TCR beta CDR3 regions. The HTBI primer set drove a first-round RT-PCR of the TCR CDR3. From the multiplex PCR reads, TCRdb called clonotypes with MiXCR, one entry per CDR3 protein. Of about 610,000 distinct CDR3 sequences in the sample, roughly 14% were seen once.

The sequenced material came from blood. The sequence was collected from a woman in her thirties or forties with Graves' ophthalmopathy. The chain combines TRBV11-1 with TRBJ2-2; 10 bases align to TRBD1. CDR3 DNA: TGTGCCAGCAGCTTGACAGGGGGCGCCAGGACCGGGGAGCTGTTTTTT. It translates to CASSLTGGARTGELFF.